Below, one TCR beta chain is given with its context. What it recognizes is unknown. Germline V CDR1 and CDR2: MNHNS, SASEGT. V lost 7 bases, J lost 0 bases, and 9 bases lay in between. This CDR3 region has 14 residues. Regarding time point: persistent/refractory GD, antithyroid drugs over 5 years with positive TRAb. Generation of the TCR library employed RNA extracted from PBMCs. This sample was included in a study of regulatory T cells in long-lasting Graves disease. Study findings and constraints: New patients shared some 980 public clonotypes, and persistent patients shared more, with under 3,500.

Researchers made TCR beta libraries by using iRepertoire HTBI primers and running Arm-PCR on CDR3 regions. One entry per CDR3 protein, called by TCRdb with MiXCR from the multiplex PCR reads. The table records over 250,000 distinct CDR3 sequences, more than 20% of them present only once. The TCR comes from a female donor with Graves disease. This rearrangement joins TRBV6-1 to TRBJ2-2; D is unclear. The source was peripheral blood mononuclear cells (PBMCs), collected when the disease was refractory, from a patient treated with antithyroid drugs. CDR3: CASNAHTNTGELFF. The CDR3 nucleotides are TGTGCCAGCAATGCACATACGAACACCGGGGAGCTGTTTTTT.